Given below is one T cell receptor (beta chain) in context. This entry comes from a study of cytomegalovirus exposure and HLA in healthy donors. This CDR3 is 16 amino acids long. With V trimmed by 2 bases and J by 6 bases, 11 bases remained unmatched. Germline loops: CDR1 KGHSH, CDR2 LQKENI. Primers: 60 Vbeta forward and 13 Jbeta reverse. The protocol was immunoSEQ multiplex PCR, while the TCRdb copy is restricted to in-frame clones and leaves out a portion. Its table lists approximately 140,000 clones. Sample: PBMCs. V is TRBV18 and J is TRBJ2-7; 9 bases agree with TRBD2. The sequence came from a man between 35 and 55 years old in good health and CMV-seronegative. The CDR3 reads CASSPYSGTSITEQYF. The CDR3 region has the DNA TGTGCCAGCTCACCATATTCCGGGACTAGCATCACCGAGCAGTACTTC.